The T cell receptor beta chain described here comes from a study of shared clonotypes between healthy human individuals. Broader study findings: Some clonotypes were shared by all four sorted-subset donors, while others were not shared. The non-shared ones had lower generation probabilities than the shared ones. Generally, estimated richness proved larger in naive subsets than it did in memory subsets.

As for this clone: Its cognate antigen is unknown. The same CDR3 also results from other DNA sequences found in this sample.

Splitting of each subset's genomic DNA was done evenly across several immunoSEQ plates. Clones were read by immunoSEQ multiplex PCR, and TCRdb kept only the in-frame ones, dropping some. The table lists some 2 million clones, roughly 95% of them singletons. The investigators split CD4+ cells into a CD45RA+ naive subset and a CD45RA-negative memory subset. Germline loops: CDR1 SEHNR, CDR2 FQNEAQ (reference sequence). Trimming cost V 0 bases and J 1 base, with 10 bases left between them. There are 15 residues in the CDR3. The gene calls are TRBV7-9 and TRBJ2-7, with D maybe TRBD2 (6 bases). This clonotype originated in a man in his late teens or twenties in good health. Source material: naive CD4+ T cells sorted from blood. Regarding subset: CD45RA+ positively selected. The CDR3 nucleotides are TGTGCCAGCAGCTTAGCGGGAGGACCGTCCTACGAGCAGTACTTC. This codes for CASSLAGGPSYEQYF.